The 30 T cell receptor beta chains presented below share a single source sample, sequenced in a study of circulating CD8 cells and anti-PD-1 response in melanoma. The QIAseq Immune Repertoire TCR panel built the libraries from around 15 ng of total RNA. In TCRdb, the reads were re-called with MiXCR into one record per CDR3 protein. Here the sample spans about 2,000 distinct CDR3 sequences, 6% to 6.5% being singletons. Live CD3+CD8+TCRalphabeta+ cells were sorted into four subsets by PD-1 and/or TIGIT. The source material was CD8+ T cells from PBMCs, sampled at baseline or after one month of anti-PD-1 therapy (not recorded which). The receptor source for this set is a human donor with melanoma.

A word on this clonotype: This may be a read error, as it is one base from a much larger clone. The gene calls are TRBV28 and TRBJ2-7, with D possibly matching TRBD1 (6 bases). V was shortened by 11 bases and J by 0 bases, with 11 bases between the two germline ends. Per the germline V gene, CDR1 is MDHEN and CDR2 is SYDVKM. The CDR3 runs 12 residues. This chain's CDR3 is CAAQGGSYEQYF. The CDR3 DNA sequence: TGTGCCGCCCAAGGGGGCTCCTACGAGCAGTACTTC.

This clonotype is categorized as medium-sized. V usage is TRBV19 and J usage is TRBJ1-1; 8 bases are a match to TRBD1. V lost 5 bases to trimming and J lost 3 bases; unmatched junction nucleotides: 11. Germline assignment: CDR1 LNHDA and CDR2 SQIVND (reference sequence). The length of the CDR3 is 16 residues. As DNA, the CDR3 is TGTGCCAGTAGTGCCGGGACAGGAGGATTGTACACTGAAGCTTTCTTT. This translates into CASSAGTGGLYTEAFF.

Relative to its sample, this clonotype is medium-sized. V usage is TRBV28 and J usage is TRBJ1-6; possible D gene TRBD1, 5 bases. This CDR3 is built from 14 residues. V lost 5 bases, J lost 5 bases, and 10 bases lay in between. CDR1 and CDR2 from the germline V gene are MDHEN and SYDVKM. The CDR3 DNA is TGTGCCAGCAGTCGGGACTCGGATAATTCACCCCTCCACTTT. Translation gives CASSRDSDNSPLHF.

This clonotype ranks as medium-sized (0.01 to 0.1%). V gene TRBV29-1 combines with J gene TRBJ2-3; unclear D gene. CDR3 length: 10 amino acids. V lost 6 bases, J lost 0 bases, and 1 base lay in between. Germline V gives CDR1 SQVTM, CDR2 ANQGSEA. Here the CDR3 reads CSVSTDTQYF. CDR3 sequence (DNA): TGCAGCGTCAGCACAGATACGCAGTATTTT.

This clonotype showed up just a few times. The J gene is TRBJ2-1, the V gene TRBV24-1, with TRBD2 as a possible D gene (7 bases). V lost 8 bases, J lost 9 bases, and 10 bases lay in between. The CDR3 is made up of 11 amino acids. Germline CDR1 is KGHDR and CDR2 is SFDVKD. CDR3: CATTGGGEQFF. The CDR3 DNA is TGTGCCACCACGGGGGGCGGTGAGCAGTTCTTC.

By proportion, this clonotype is medium-sized. The chain has TRBV12-3 or TRBV12-4 and TRBJ1-2, with unresolved D. The CDR3 loop spans 13 amino acids. V was shortened by 2 bases and J by 6 bases, with 10 bases between the two germline ends. The CDR3 loop reads CASSLNPRDGYTF. CDR3 nucleotide sequence: TGTGCCAGCAGTTTAAACCCCCGAGATGGCTACACCTTC.

The chain is built from TRBV5-6 and TRBJ1-2, with no clear D. The CDR3 spans 13 residues. V was shortened by 0 bases and J by 6 bases, with 9 bases between the two germline ends. Germline CDR1 SGHDT, CDR2 YYEEEE. CDR3 bases: TGTGCCAGCAGCTTGGGGCCAAGAGATGGCTACACCTTC. Its translation: CASSLGPRDGYTF.

Note on this clonotype: A much larger clone lies a single base off, so this may be a read error. V usage is TRBV28 and J usage is TRBJ2-7; 7 nucleotides line up with TRBD1. CDR1 is MDHEN, CDR2 SYDVKM, per germline. The CDR3 consists of 12 residues. CDR3 protein: CATQGGSYERYF. The CDR3 coding sequence is TGTGCCACCCAAGGGGGCTCCTACGAGCGGTACTTC.

By its share, this clonotype is medium-sized. This chain connects TRBV5-1 to TRBJ2-7, with D perhaps given as TRBD1 or TRBD2 (5 bases each). Trimming pared 0 bases from V and 3 bases from J, leaving 10 bases between. The CDR3 totals 14 residues. The germline V gene has CDR1 SGHRS and CDR2 YFSETQ. In nucleotides, the CDR3 is TGCGCCAGCAGCTTGGGGGACCGCGACTACGAGCAGTACTTC. Translating it yields CASSLGDRDYEQYF.

Relative to its sample, this clonotype is medium-sized. The chain combines TRBV25-1 with TRBJ1-2; possibly TRBD1 for D (6 bases). There are 13 residues in the CDR3. From germline, CDR1 is MGHDK and CDR2 SYGVNS. V gave up 6 bases and J gave up 2 bases, with 10 bases separating them. CDR3 coding DNA: TGTGCCAGCAGCCACACAGGGAACTATGGCTACACCTTC. It codes for CASSHTGNYGYTF.

Within the sample, this clonotype is medium-sized (0.01 to 0.1%). Written as DNA, the CDR3 is TGTGCCAGCAGTCCACAGGGAGGTACCGGGGAGCTGTTTTTT. Translating it yields CASSPQGGTGELFF. The chain combines TRBV27 with TRBJ2-2, with D perhaps being TRBD1 or TRBD2 (6 bases each). Trimming removed 5 bases from V and 5 bases from J, with 12 bases in between. Germline loops: CDR1 MNHEY, CDR2 SMNVEV (reference sequence). The CDR3 contains 14 residues.

Note on this clonotype: A much larger clone lies one base from this, so it may be a read error. The chain recombines TRBV11-2 with TRBJ2-3; D gene unclear. The DNA end lines up better with TRBJ1-5; the J call may be wrong. The CDR3 sequence is 16 residues long. The germline CDR1 and CDR2 sequences are SGHAT and FQNNGV. This CDR3 is CASRAPVPMVIDTQHF. Here the CDR3 DNA reads TGTGCCAGCAGGGCCCCAGTCCCCATGGTGATAGATACGCAGCATTTT.

By frequency in the sample, this clonotype is medium-sized. The V gene is TRBV28, the J gene TRBJ2-5, with D perhaps TRBD1 (8 bases). CDR1 is MDHEN, CDR2 SYDVKM, per germline. V lost 6 bases to trimming and J lost 4 bases, with 15 bases between them. CDR3 length equals 14 residues. The CDR3 sequence: CASSHRGGAETQYF. In DNA, the CDR3 is TGTGCCAGCAGCCACAGGGGGGGAGCAGAGACCCAGTACTTC.

Judged by abundance, this clonotype is medium-sized. V gene TRBV27 combines with J gene TRBJ2-5, with a weak D call TRBD2 (6 bases). CDR3 size: 14 residues. CDR1 is MNHEY and CDR2 is SMNVEV in the germline V gene (reference sequence). V was shortened by 3 bases and J by 5 bases, with 13 bases between the two germline ends. The chain's CDR3 is CASSFGGNGETQYF. The DNA of the CDR3 is TGTGCCAGCAGTTTTGGGGGGAATGGGGAGACCCAGTACTTC.

This clonotype qualifies as medium-sized. The rearrangement links TRBV14 to TRBJ2-1; D call uncertain. Trimming took 0 bases from V and 9 from J, leaving 6 bases between them. The length of the CDR3 is 12 residues. CDR1 is SGHDN and CDR2 is FVKESK in the germline V gene. The CDR3 nucleotides are TGTGCCAGCAGCCAAGATTATGGTGAGCAGTTCTTC. Translating it yields CASSQDYGEQFF.

This clonotype is deemed medium-sized (0.01 to 0.1%). The chain joins TRBV20-1 to TRBJ2-7, with a tentative D call TRBD1 (5 bases). The germline gives CDR1 DFQATT, CDR2 SNEGSKA (reference sequence). The CDR3 has 14 amino acids. Trimming took off 2 bases at V and 3 bases at J, with 14 bases between the two ends. The CDR3 sequence: CSARSRRQLYEQYF. The CDR3 nucleotides are TGCAGTGCTAGAAGCCGGAGACAGCTCTACGAGCAGTACTTC.

This clonotype is large in the sample. The rearrangement links TRBV4-2 to TRBJ2-3; TRBD1 might be the D (5 bases). V was shortened by 3 bases and J by 3 bases, with 19 bases between the two germline ends. This CDR3 comprises 17 residues. The germline V gene encodes CDR1 LGHNA and CDR2 YNFKEQ. CDR3 protein: CASSQDESTGITDTQYF. CDR3 coding DNA: TGTGCCAGCAGCCAGGACGAGTCTACAGGCATAACAGATACGCAGTATTTT.

Sample share makes this clonotype medium-sized (0.01 to 0.1%). The chain joins TRBV4-1 to TRBJ2-7, with D tentatively TRBD1 or TRBD2 (5 bases each). Trimming stripped 1 base from V and 6 bases from J, with 16 bases between. Looked up from germline, CDR1 is MGHRA and CDR2 is YSYEKL. The CDR3 runs 15 residues. The chain's CDR3 is CASSQGDAWDLEQYF. In DNA, the CDR3 is TGCGCCAGCAGCCAAGGGGATGCTTGGGACCTCGAGCAGTACTTC.

This clonotype is medium-sized. CDR3 sequence reads: CASSLSGQGAYEQYF. The CDR3 DNA follows: TGTGCCAGCAGTTTATCGGGACAGGGGGCCTACGAGCAGTACTTC. The chain joins TRBV28 to TRBJ2-7; the match to TRBD1 covers 11 bases. This CDR3 has 15 residues. V trimming: 1 base; J trimming: 2 bases; junction bases outside the gene matches: 1. CDR1 and CDR2 from the germline V gene are MDHEN and SYDVKM.

In its sample, this clonotype is medium-sized. CDR3 amino acids: CASSLIPSSYNEQFF. The DNA of the CDR3 is TGTGCCAGCAGCCTAATACCTAGCTCCTACAATGAGCAGTTCTTC. V gene TRBV27 combines with J gene TRBJ2-1; the D is unclear. Deletions cut 6 bases from V and 0 bases from J, with 12 bases between. The CDR3 spans 15 residues. Per the germline V gene, CDR1 is MNHEY and CDR2 is SMNVEV (reference sequence).

The table lists this clonotype with a few counts. CDR3 DNA: TGTGCCAGTAGTCCCGGGGGTGGCGAGCAGTACTTC. Protein: CASSPGGGEQYF. The chain recombines TRBV19 with TRBJ2-7; tentatively, D is TRBD2 (6 bases). CDR3 size: 12 residues. V lost 5 bases, J lost 6 bases, and 11 bases lay in between. The germline V gene encodes CDR1 LNHDA and CDR2 SQIVND (reference sequence). Variable domain in full (rest from reference TRBV19 and TRBJ2-7): DGGITQSPKYLFRKEGQNVTLSCEQNLNHDAMYWYRQDPGQGLRLIYYSQIVNDFQKGDIAEGYSVSREKKESFPLTVTSAQKNPTAFYLCASSPGGGEQYFGPGTRLTVT.

This clonotype is labeled as medium-sized. DNA of the CDR3: TGTGCCAGCAGTACTAGCGGGGGGGCGGAGACCCAGTACTTC. This encodes CASSTSGGAETQYF. The chain joins TRBV27 to TRBJ2-5; 13 bases agree with TRBD2. Germline trimming cut 5 bases from V and 5 bases from J; bases unmatched to any gene: 2. CDR3 length equals 14 residues. The V gene's germline CDR1 is MNHEY and CDR2 SMNVEV (reference sequence).

With respect to this clonotype: A read error may be the cause here, since a much bigger clone is one base away. V usage is TRBV27 and J usage is TRBJ1-2, with a tentative D call TRBD1 (5 bases). The CDR3 runs 13 residues. V dropped 10 bases and J dropped 1 base, with 13 bases sitting between them. The germline CDR1 and CDR2 sequences are MNHEY and SMNVEV (reference sequence). CDR3: CANRVGVNYGYTF. CDR3 coding DNA: TGTGCCAACAGAGTAGGGGTTAACTATGGCTACACCTTC.

This clonotype was seen more than once but under ten times. Just one base apart from a much larger clone, this may be a read error. The V call is TRBV19, the J call TRBJ1-1; possible D gene TRBD1, 5 bases. The CDR3 has 13 residues. The V gene's germline CDR1 is LNHDA and CDR2 SQIVND (reference sequence). V lost 3 bases and J lost 6, with 11 bases in between. This CDR3 is CASSMGVNSEAFF. The CDR3 DNA reads as TGTGCCAGTAGTATGGGGGTAAACTCTGAAGCTTTCTTT.

In its sample, this clonotype ranks as medium-sized. The J gene is TRBJ1-1, the V gene TRBV29-1; D gene ambiguous. CDR1 is SQVTM, CDR2 ANQGSEA, per germline. The CDR3 covers 12 residues. The V and J ends lost 4 bases and 1 base respectively, with 7 bases between them. The chain's CDR3 is CSVVSENTEAFF. CDR3 sequence (DNA): TGCAGCGTTGTTTCAGAGAACACTGAAGCTTTCTTT.

The rearrangement uses TRBV19 and TRBJ2-3; tentatively, D is TRBD2 (5 bases). The V end was cut by 3 bases, the J end by 5 bases, with 12 bases between. Germline lookup yields CDR1 LNHDA and CDR2 SQIVND (reference sequence). The CDR3 spans 14 residues. The chain's CDR3 is CASSIWILEDTQYF. DNA of the CDR3: TGTGCCAGTAGTATCTGGATACTAGAAGATACGCAGTATTTT.

Notes on this clonotype: A much larger clone differs by one base, so this may be a read error. This sequence joins TRBV29-1 and TRBJ2-7; TRBD1 is a possible D gene (6 bases). Germline V gene lookup returns CDR1 SQVTM and CDR2 ANQGSEA. CDR3 size: 13 residues. The CDR3 DNA reads TGCGGCGTCGAAGGTGGACAGTCCTACGAGCAGTACTTC. As protein: CGVEGGQSYEQYF.

By sample share, this clonotype is medium-sized. The rearrangement links TRBV27 to TRBJ1-5; TRBD1 might be the D (5 bases). Germline V gene data show CDR1 as MNHEY and CDR2 as SMNVEV (reference sequence). This CDR3 has 13 residues. Trimming left V 3 bases short and J 2 bases short, with 5 bases between. CDR3 residues: CASSFRGNQPQHF. The CDR3 DNA follows: TGTGCCAGCAGTTTCAGGGGCAATCAGCCCCAGCATTTT.

In its sample, this clonotype ranks as medium-sized (0.01 to 0.1%). The J gene is TRBJ2-3, the V gene TRBV5-1; no definite D call. The CDR3 runs to 16 residues. Germline CDR1 is SGHRS and CDR2 is YFSETQ. V shed 1 base and J shed 0 bases, with 12 bases lying between them. The CDR3 DNA reads TGCGCCAGCAGCTTGAACACGGCGATCAGCACAGATACGCAGTATTTT. Amino acid sequence: CASSLNTAISTDTQYF. The full variable domain, with the rest looked up from reference TRBV5-1 and TRBJ2-3, is KAGVTQTPRYLIKTRGQQVTLSCSPISGHRSVSWYQQTPGQGLQFLFEYFSETQRNKGNFPGRFSGRQFSNSRSEMNVSTLELGDSALYLCASSLNTAISTDTQYFGPGTRLTVL.

This clonotype qualifies as large. This sequence joins TRBV28 and TRBJ1-2; a possible D gene is TRBD1 (5 bases). The CDR3 extends over 16 amino acids. Germline CDR1 and CDR2: MDHEN and SYDVKM. V lost 1 base, J lost 6 bases, and 18 bases lay in between. The CDR3 loop is CASSLFAGLSKDGYTF. The CDR3 region has the DNA TGTGCCAGCAGTTTATTCGCGGGGCTTTCTAAAGATGGCTACACCTTC.